The source of this TCR beta chain is a study of Graves' ophthalmopathy and Graves' hyperthyroidism. Across the whole study: No treatment had been given when peripheral blood was collected at initial diagnosis.

Amplification of the TCR beta CDR3 regions used RNA transcripts (as template). RT-PCR in the first round used HTBI primers; a second-round multiplex PCR followed. In TCRdb, the multiplex PCR reads were re-called with MiXCR into one record per CDR3 protein. Here the sample spans some 150,000 distinct CDR3 sequences, 35% to 50% being singletons. Donors with ophthalmopathy: moderate-to-severe activity, CAS ≥3, NOSPECS ≥4, duration under 3 months. Researchers turned away patients with other autoimmune diseases, uncontrolled infections, pregnancy or lactation. The diagnostic workup employed clinical symptoms, serum thyroxine, TRAb, thyroid ultrasound and orbital computed tomography. The CDR3 is made up of 12 amino acids. The germline gives CDR1 MDHEN, CDR2 SYDVKM. Trimming shortened V by 6 bases and J by 6 bases, and 11 bases separated the two germline ends. This clonotype was found a few times.

The specimen was peripheral blood. The genes are TRBV28 and TRBJ1-2; no clear D gene. This sequence was found in a man aged 25-45 years with Graves' ophthalmopathy. The CDR3 region is CASSWQEDGYTF. The CDR3, as DNA: TGTGCCAGCAGCTGGCAGGAAGATGGCTACACCTTC.